One sample yielded the 28 T cell receptor beta chains listed below, sequenced in a study of early T cells in non-severe SARS-CoV-2 infection. Each CDR3 protein is one row after TCRdb ran MiXCR on the 5' RACE reads. The table includes around 99,000 distinct CDR3 sequences, over 15% detected once. The sequencing here drew on whole blood, taken at baseline. These TCRs come from an adult who was a healthcare worker with PCR-confirmed SARS-CoV-2 infection or an uninfected control (not recorded which).

The chain recombines TRBV29-1 with TRBJ2-5; D possibly corresponds to TRBD1 (5 bases). The germline V and J ends were trimmed by 7 bases and 3 bases, with 12 bases remaining between them. Germline V gives CDR1 SQVTM, CDR2 ANQGSEA. This CDR3 contains 12 residues. Here the CDR3 reads CSASQDKETQYF. The CDR3 DNA is TGCAGCGCCTCACAGGACAAAGAGACCCAGTACTTC.

The chain has TRBV12-3 or TRBV12-4 and TRBJ2-4, with 10 positions matching TRBD1. V dropped 6 bases and J dropped 2; count of bases not matched to a gene: 1. The CDR3 sequence is 14 residues long. For the CDR3, the DNA is TGTGCCAGCAGGGGACAGGGGCCCAAAAACATTCAGTACTTC. Protein product: CASRGQGPKNIQYF.

This clonotype was observed a handful of times. The gene calls are TRBV12-3 or TRBV12-4 and TRBJ2-1; the D gene is possibly TRBD2 (5 bases). V dropped 7 bases and J dropped 6 bases, with 16 bases sitting between them. The CDR3 has 14 amino acids. The CDR3 sequence is CASIVSGVGNEQFF. CDR3 coding DNA: TGTGCCAGCATTGTCTCCGGGGTCGGCAATGAGCAGTTCTTC.

This clonotype has just a few counts. V gene TRBV6-5 combines with J gene TRBJ1-6; D not certain. With 7 bases removed from V and 3 bases from J, the gap between germline ends came to 10 bases. Looked up from germline, CDR1 is MNHEY and CDR2 is SVGAGI. The CDR3 is 14 amino acids. CDR3 DNA: TGTGCCAGCATGATTCAGGTCTATAATTCACCCCTCCACTTT. This encodes CASMIQVYNSPLHF.

V usage is TRBV7-8 and J usage is TRBJ1-1, with D possibly matching TRBD1 (5 bases). The ends were cut back, 2 bases at V and 3 bases at J, with 10 bases in the middle. This CDR3 is 14 amino acids long. Germline assignment: CDR1 SGHVS and CDR2 FQNEAQ. The CDR3 spells CASSLTGLYTEAFF. Written as DNA, the CDR3 is TGTGCCAGCAGCTTAACAGGACTTTACACTGAAGCTTTCTTT.

Turning to this clonotype: It may be a read error: a sequence one base away is much more abundant. The V gene is TRBV24-1, the J gene TRBJ2-3; D gene ambiguous. V lost 4 bases and J lost 10, with 8 bases in between. CDR1 is KGHDR, CDR2 SFDVKD, per germline. The CDR3 spans 11 residues. CDR3 protein: CATSEFSSQYF. The CDR3 bases are TGTGCCACCAGTGAATTCTCCTCGCAGTATTTT.

This clonotype was seen a few times. The genes are TRBV6-1 and TRBJ2-3; D is possibly TRBD1 (6 bases). The germline CDR1 and CDR2 sequences are MNHNS and SASEGT. This CDR3 is built from 14 residues. V lost 7 bases and J lost 2, with 13 bases in between. The CDR3 bases are TGTGCCAGCAACTTGGACAGATCCACAGATACGCAGTATTTT. Its translation: CASNLDRSTDTQYF.

A single count supports this clonotype. This sequence joins TRBV2 and TRBJ2-3; D is perhaps TRBD2 (6 bases). Germline assignment: CDR1 SNHLY and CDR2 FYNNEI. Between the trimmed V and J ends, which lost 3 bases and 4 bases, there was a span of 17 bases. This CDR3 has 16 residues. CDR3: CASSDAGQGLADTQYF. The CDR3 bases are TGTGCCAGCAGTGACGCGGGGCAGGGCCTCGCAGATACGCAGTATTTT.

This clonotype was detected only a few times. The chain employs TRBV12-3 or TRBV12-4 and TRBJ2-3; 8 bases match TRBD1. Germline trimming cut 5 bases from V and 1 base from J; bases unmatched to any gene: 5. This CDR3 region has 15 residues. CDR3 sequence: CASSPGTGGTDTQYF. CDR3 DNA sequence: TGTGCCAGCAGTCCGGGGACAGGAGGCACAGATACGCAGTATTTT.

The rearrangement uses TRBV9 and TRBJ2-1; D not certain. This CDR3 contains 15 residues. V was clipped by 0 bases and J by 1 base, with 8 bases between them. CDR1 is SGDLS, CDR2 YYNGEE, per germline. The CDR3, as DNA: TGTGCCAGCAGCGTAGGGGATCTTTCCTACAATGAGCAGTTCTTC. It translates to CASSVGDLSYNEQFF. The full variable domain, completed using reference TRBV9 and TRBJ2-1, is DSGVTQTPKHLITATGQRVTLRCSPRSGDLSVYWYQQSLDQGLQFLIQYYNGEERAKGNILERFSAQQFPDLHSELNLSSLELGDSALYFCASSVGDLSYNEQFFGPGTRLTVL.

Many counts were recorded for this clonotype. The V and J genes are TRBV7-9 and TRBJ2-3, with D hard to call. The V end lost 4 bases, the J end lost 9 bases, and 14 bases lay between the germline ends. The germline CDR1 and CDR2 sequences are SEHNR and FQNEAQ (reference sequence). CDR3 length: 13 amino acids. The CDR3 spells CASSSTERRTQYF. The CDR3 DNA reads TGTGCCAGCAGCTCGACCGAGAGAAGGACGCAGTATTTT.

This clonotype was found a few times. V and J are TRBV29-1 and TRBJ2-3; 8 nucleotides align to TRBD1. Trimming took 8 bases from V and 0 from J; bases not matched to a gene: 7. Germline V lookup: CDR1 SQVTM, CDR2 ANQGSEA. This CDR3 contains 14 residues. CDR3 loop: CSTGGPTSTDTQYF. The CDR3 DNA reads as TGCAGCACAGGGGGACCGACCAGCACAGATACGCAGTATTTT.

This clonotype was counted only a few times. J is TRBJ2-3 and V is TRBV7-2; 10 bases agree with TRBD2. V gave up 1 base and J gave up 3 bases; unmatched junction bases: 1. CDR1 SGHTA and CDR2 FQGNSA come from the germline V gene. CDR3 length: 15 amino acids. The CDR3 DNA reads as TGTGCCAGCAGCTTAGAACTAGCGGGGACAGATACGCAGTATTTT. Its protein product is CASSLELAGTDTQYF.

The CDR3 region is CASKGYGQETQYF. CDR3 nucleotide sequence: TGCGCCAGCAAAGGTTACGGCCAAGAGACCCAGTACTTC. The gene calls are TRBV5-1 and TRBJ2-5; D unclear. The germline V gene has CDR1 SGHRS and CDR2 YFSETQ. Trimming took off 6 bases at V and 1 base at J, with 10 bases between the two ends. The CDR3 consists of 13 residues.

This clonotype was counted only a few times. CDR3 DNA: TGCGCCGCCCGGATTTCGACAGGTTCCAATGAGCAGTTCTTC. Translating gives CAARISTGSNEQFF. The rearrangement uses TRBV5-1 and TRBJ2-1; perhaps TRBD1 as D (6 bases). The germline V gene has CDR1 SGHRS and CDR2 YFSETQ. V shed 10 bases and J shed 6 bases, with 20 bases lying between them. This CDR3 region has 14 residues.

This chain uses TRBV30 with TRBJ1-1, with D tentatively TRBD1 (6 bases). The CDR3 consists of 11 residues. Per the germline V gene, CDR1 is GTSNPN and CDR2 is SVGIG (reference sequence). As DNA, the CDR3 is TGTGCTGGTAACAGGGCCACTGAAGCTTTCTTT. This encodes CAGNRATEAFF.

The rearrangement uses TRBV5-6 and TRBJ1-1, with TRBD1 matching 7 bases. Germline CDR1 and CDR2: SGHDT and YYEEEE. CDR3 length: 14 amino acids. Trimming took 4 bases from V and 1 from J; bases not matched to a gene: 4. CDR3 nucleotide sequence: TGTGCCAGCAGCATGGGGACAGCGAACACTGAAGCTTTCTTT. It is translated as CASSMGTANTEAFF.

The chain links TRBV7-8 to TRBJ2-3; the match to TRBD2 covers 13 bases. From germline, CDR1 is SGHVS and CDR2 FQNEAQ. After removal of 5 bases from V and 5 bases from J, the junction contained 16 bases not matched to a gene. The CDR3 spans 19 residues. CDR3 residues: CASSLDKLAGGPPRDTQYF. In DNA, the CDR3 is TGTGCCAGCAGCCTTGACAAACTAGCGGGAGGGCCGCCGAGAGATACGCAGTATTTT.

This clonotype was counted a few times. This rearrangement joins TRBV12-2 to TRBJ1-5; the DNA was not used to check the table's D call, TRBD1. TRBV12-2 is deemed a pseudogene. The CDR3 has 14 amino acids. This chain's CDR3 is CASRLGGQNQPQHF. CDR3 nucleotide sequence: TGTGCAAGTCGCTTAGGGGGACAGAATCAGCCCCAGCATTTT.

The chain joins TRBV10-2 to TRBJ2-2, with 7 bases aligning to TRBD2. Germline V gives CDR1 WSHSY, CDR2 SAAADI. The trim removed 5 bases at V and 0 bases at J, leaving 3 bases unmatched. CDR3 size: 15 residues. The CDR3 nucleotides are TGCGCCAGCAGTCTAGGGAGGGCGAACACCGGGGAGCTGTTTTTT. As protein: CASSLGRANTGELFF.

This rearrangement joins TRBV2 to TRBJ2-5; D gene ambiguous. Per the germline V gene, CDR1 is SNHLY and CDR2 is FYNNEI. This CDR3 comprises 14 residues. Trimming left V 4 bases short and J 1 base short, with 10 bases between. The CDR3 spells CASSVERRQETQYF. As DNA, the CDR3 is TGTGCCAGCAGTGTTGAGCGTCGCCAAGAGACCCAGTACTTC.

The chain uses TRBV18 and TRBJ2-5; D perhaps matches TRBD1 (5 bases). V was cut by 3 bases and J by 2 bases, with 16 bases left in between. The CDR3 is 16 amino acids. Per the germline V gene, CDR1 is KGHSH and CDR2 is LQKENI. As DNA, the CDR3 is TGTGCCAGCTCACCTCAGGGCACCCTCCTTCAAGAGACCCAGTACTTC. Its translation: CASSPQGTLLQETQYF.

The J gene is TRBJ1-4, the V gene TRBV20-1; possible D gene TRBD1, 5 bases. Trimming removed 2 bases at V and 6 bases at J, with 13 bases between. The CDR3 is 14 residues long. CDR1 and CDR2 (germline): DFQATT, SNEGSKA (reference sequence). CDR3 sequence (DNA): TGCAGTGCTAGATCCCCGGGGGGTGATGAAAAACTGTTTTTT. The encoded protein is CSARSPGGDEKLFF.

This rearrangement joins TRBV7-4 to TRBJ2-1; D may be TRBD1 (5 bases). Germline V gives CDR1 SGHVT, CDR2 SQSDAQ. CDR3 size: 17 residues. Between the trimmed V and J ends, which lost 6 bases and 8 bases, there was a span of 26 bases. The CDR3 coding sequence is TGTGCCAGCAGTAGACGCAAGGGGCGTAGAGATATCGATGAGCAGTTCTTC. Protein product: CASSRRKGRRDIDEQFF.

The V and J genes are TRBV4-3 and TRBJ2-7, with 9 bases matching TRBD1. V lost 4 bases and J lost 7; bases outside the gene matches: 5. Germline CDR1 and CDR2: LGHNA and YSLEER. This CDR3 comprises 13 residues. The CDR3 nucleotides read TGCGCCAGCAGCCCAGGGACAGGGACGGAGCAGTACTTC. Translation: CASSPGTGTEQYF.

V and J are TRBV2 and TRBJ2-3, with D possibly matching TRBD2 (6 bases). The V end was cut by 0 bases, the J end by 6 bases, with 13 bases between. The CDR3 extends over 15 amino acids. Germline loops: CDR1 SNHLY, CDR2 FYNNEI. The CDR3, as DNA: TGTGCCAGCAGTGAAGCCAGACTAGTGCGGGATACGCAGTATTTT. Translated: CASSEARLVRDTQYF. Complete variable domain (other parts from reference TRBV2 and TRBJ2-3): EPEVTQTPSHQVTQMGQEVILRCVPISNHLYFYWYRQILGQKVEFLVSFYNNEISEKSEIFDDQFSVERPDGSNFTLKIRSTKLEDSAMYFCASSEARLVRDTQYFGPGTRLTVL.

This clonotype was seen repeatedly, ten times or more. V usage is TRBV7-7 and J usage is TRBJ1-1; D is ambiguous. V was clipped by 11 bases and J by 4 bases, with 11 bases between them. The CDR3 sequence is 11 residues long. CDR1 SSHAT and CDR2 FNYEAQ come from the germline V gene (reference sequence). The CDR3 is CAGSAATEAFF. The CDR3 DNA is TGTGCCGGGTCAGCGGCCACTGAAGCTTTCTTT.

V and J are TRBV19 and TRBJ2-2, with TRBD1 as a possible D gene (6 bases). The germline V gene encodes CDR1 LNHDA and CDR2 SQIVND (reference sequence). This CDR3 has 15 residues. V lost 6 bases to trimming and J lost 6 bases, with 17 bases between them. In DNA, the CDR3 is TGTGCCAGTAGAGGCACAGGGTATCAAGCCGGGGAGCTGTTTTTT. The encoded protein is CASRGTGYQAGELFF. Complete variable domain (other parts from reference TRBV19 and TRBJ2-2): DGGITQSPKYLFRKEGQNVTLSCEQNLNHDAMYWYRQDPGQGLRLIYYSQIVNDFQKGDIAEGYSVSREKKESFPLTVTSAQKNPTAFYLCASRGTGYQAGELFFGEGSRLTVL.